These 21 T cell receptor beta chains came from one sample sequenced in a study of vaccination effects on CD4 cells after COVID-19. Before sequencing took place, the ViraFEST assay used viral peptide pools to expand antigen-specific CD4+ T cells. When about ten days of culture had elapsed, CD4+ T cells were isolated. The vaccine recipients had no prior SARS-CoV-2 infection, with negative nucleocapsid antibodies. Their cognate antigens are unknown. Produced via immunoSEQ multiplex PCR; TCRdb's table is partial and in-frame only. Of tens of thousands of clones in the sample, about 71% were seen once. The source material was CD4+ T cells from PBMCs cultured with HCoV-OC43 spike peptides, sampled before COVID-19 vaccination. Documented subset: HCoV-OC43 spike overlapping peptide pool stimulation. These receptors were collected from a human donor who received a COVID-19 vaccine.

The chain combines TRBV4-2 with TRBJ2-2; 15 nucleotides agree with TRBD2. The trim removed 4 bases at V and 4 bases at J, leaving 7 bases unmatched. Germline-derived CDR1 and CDR2 are LGHNA and YNFKEQ. The CDR3 is 18 amino acids. The CDR3 protein is CASSPWTSGGAGTGELFF. CDR3 in DNA: TGTGCCAGCAGCCCGTGGACTAGCGGGGGGGCGGGCACCGGGGAGCTGTTTTTT.

V gene TRBV10-2 combines with J gene TRBJ2-5, with 12 bases matching TRBD1. V shed 3 bases, J shed 6 bases, and the junction held 2 bases outside the gene matches. This CDR3 has 14 residues. Germline V gene data show CDR1 as WSHSY and CDR2 as SAAADI. CDR3 sequence reads: CASSERDRGQTQYF. As DNA, the CDR3 is TGCGCCAGCAGTGAACGGGACAGGGGGCAGACCCAGTACTTC.

The rearrangement links TRBV18 to TRBJ1-1; 8 bases map to TRBD1. CDR1 KGHSH and CDR2 LQKENI come from the germline V gene. CDR3 length: 15 residues. With 4 bases clipped from V and 3 bases from J, the junction kept 7 bases outside the gene matches. The CDR3 loop is CASSRTDRGYTEAFF. The CDR3 bases are TGTGCCAGCTCACGTACCGACAGGGGATACACTGAAGCTTTCTTT.

There are a few counts of this clone. The CDR3: CASSLRTGGTGELFF. In DNA, the CDR3 is TGCGCCAGCAGCCTGAGGACAGGGGGCACCGGGGAGCTGTTTTTT. The chain joins TRBV5-1 to TRBJ2-2; 10 bases fit TRBD1. The germline gives CDR1 SGHRS, CDR2 YFSETQ. The CDR3 runs to 15 residues. The junction had 4 bases not matched to a gene; V was cut back by 4 bases and J by 4 bases. Looking up the rest from reference TRBV5-1 and TRBJ2-2 gives the full variable domain: KAGVTQTPRYLIKTRGQQVTLSCSPISGHRSVSWYQQTPGQGLQFLFEYFSETQRNKGNFPGRFSGRQFSNSRSEMNVSTLELGDSALYLCASSLRTGGTGELFFGEGSRLTVL.

The chain employs TRBV4-2 and TRBJ2-2; TRBD1 matches at 8 bases. V gave up 1 base and J gave up 2 bases; unmatched junction bases: 6. Per the germline V gene, CDR1 is LGHNA and CDR2 is YNFKEQ. The CDR3 is 17 amino acids. The CDR3 sequence: CASSQGQTGDNTGELFF. CDR3 bases: TGTGCCAGCAGCCAAGGGCAGACAGGGGACAACACCGGGGAGCTGTTTTTT.

The V gene is TRBV6-6, the J gene TRBJ2-7, with TRBD1 matching 7 bases. This CDR3 is 15 amino acids long. From germline, CDR1 is MNHNY and CDR2 SVGAGI (reference sequence). V shed 0 bases, J shed 1 base, and the junction held 3 bases outside the gene matches. This CDR3 reads CASSYSGTVSYEQYV. CDR3 bases: TGTGCCAGCAGTTACTCAGGGACAGTGTCCTACGAGCAGTACGTC.

The chain uses TRBV27 and TRBJ2-6; D gene uncertain. V lost 5 bases, J lost 4 bases, and 9 bases lay in between. Germline values: CDR1 MNHEY, CDR2 SMNVEV (reference sequence). The CDR3 covers 14 residues. CDR3 sequence reads: CASSTQAGANVLTF. CDR3 DNA: TGTGCCAGCAGTACTCAGGCCGGGGCCAACGTCCTGACTTTC.

The chain couples TRBV5-8 to TRBJ2-3, with D unclear. V shed 2 bases and J shed 2 bases, with 3 bases lying between them. Germline V gene data show CDR1 as SGHTS and CDR2 as YDEGEE. CDR3 size: 12 residues. CDR3 nucleotides: TGTGCCAGCAGCTTCGACACAGATACGCAGTATTTT. This gives the protein CASSFDTDTQYF.

The chain couples TRBV28 to TRBJ2-5, with 8 bases lining up with TRBD1. Germline V gene lookup returns CDR1 MDHEN and CDR2 SYDVKM. The V segment lost 6 bases and the J segment 1 base; nucleotides outside the gene matches: 7. This CDR3 comprises 15 residues. The CDR3 DNA is TGTGCCAGCAGCCCCAGGACAGGGCCCCAAGAGACCCAGTACTTC. Translated, it gives CASSPRTGPQETQYF.

This clone was counted a few times. The J gene is TRBJ2-3, the V gene TRBV6-1, with 8 bases matching TRBD1. The V gene end was trimmed by 4 bases and the J gene end by 0 bases; junction bases not matched to a gene: 12. The germline gives CDR1 MNHNS, CDR2 SASEGT. The CDR3 runs to 18 residues. The CDR3 DNA is TGTGCCAGCAGTGCTCGCAGGGGGCGCTTTGCTAGCACAGATACGCAGTATTTT. Amino acids: CASSARRGRFASTDTQYF.

This clone was counted a few times. The chain joins TRBV14 to TRBJ1-3; 7 positions match TRBD1. Trimming removed 1 base from V and 1 base from J; junction bases left unmatched: 13. CDR3 length: 19 amino acids. CDR1 and CDR2 (germline): SGHDN, FVKESK. The CDR3 nucleotides read TGTGCCAGCAGCCAAGTCACTTTACAGGGGAAGAGGTCTGGAAACACCATATATTTT. This translates into CASSQVTLQGKRSGNTIYF.

The chain links TRBV6-5 to TRBJ2-1; TRBD2 might be the D (7 bases). The CDR3 sequence is 15 residues long. Germline V gene sequence: CDR1 MNHEY, CDR2 SVGAGI. V lost 5 bases and J 7 bases, leaving 18 bases between the germline ends. The CDR3 sequence is CASSREGGLKNEQFF. As DNA, the CDR3 is TGTGCCAGCAGTAGGGAGGGGGGGCTGAAGAATGAGCAGTTCTTC.

The chain recombines TRBV27 with TRBJ2-3; the D gene is possibly TRBD1 (5 bases). Germline V gene data show CDR1 as MNHEY and CDR2 as SMNVEV (reference sequence). The V gene lost 4 bases and the J gene lost 4 bases, with 15 bases spanning the gap. This CDR3 spans 15 amino acids. The CDR3 bases are TGTGCCAGCAGTTGGGTCCAGGGATTCGCAGATACGCAGTATTTT. Its protein product is CASSWVQGFADTQYF.

The V and J genes are TRBV19 and TRBJ1-2; D possibly corresponds to TRBD1 (5 bases). V was pared by 5 bases and J by 4 bases, with 20 bases between. Per germline, CDR1 LNHDA and CDR2 SQIVND (reference sequence). The CDR3 runs to 16 residues. DNA of the CDR3: TGTGCCAGTAGTCCTCAGGAGGGGCGCCTCTCCTATGGCTACACCTTC. Its protein is CASSPQEGRLSYGYTF. The full variable domain, its missing parts supplied by reference TRBV19 and TRBJ1-2, is DGGITQSPKYLFRKEGQNVTLSCEQNLNHDAMYWYRQDPGQGLRLIYYSQIVNDFQKGDIAEGYSVSREKKESFPLTVTSAQKNPTAFYLCASSPQEGRLSYGYTFGSGTRLTVV.

The chain couples TRBV27 to TRBJ1-2; D not certain. Germline CDR1 is MNHEY and CDR2 is SMNVEV (reference sequence). Trimming shortened V by 5 bases and J by 4 bases, and 23 bases separated the two germline ends. The CDR3 contains 17 residues. The CDR3 DNA reads TGTGCCAGCAGTCCATCCCCGGGGAGTCGAGTCGGCTATGGCTACACCTTC. The encoded protein is CASSPSPGSRVGYGYTF.

The V gene is TRBV2, the J gene TRBJ1-2; D gene unclear. CDR1 is SNHLY and CDR2 is FYNNEI in the germline V gene. V was cut by 5 bases and J by 2 bases, with 9 bases left in between. This CDR3 comprises 13 residues. The CDR3 DNA sequence: TGTGCCAGCAGTCCGGGCAGAAACTATGGCTACACCTTC. Protein sequence: CASSPGRNYGYTF. Variable domain in full (rest from reference TRBV2 and TRBJ1-2): EPEVTQTPSHQVTQMGQEVILRCVPISNHLYFYWYRQILGQKVEFLVSFYNNEISEKSEIFDDQFSVERPDGSNFTLKIRSTKLEDSAMYFCASSPGRNYGYTFGSGTRLTVV.

The chain combines TRBV6-1 with TRBJ1-1, with D tentatively TRBD1 (6 bases). Trimming pared 1 base from V and 5 bases from J, leaving 14 bases between. Germline CDR1 reads MNHNS; CDR2 reads SASEGT. The CDR3 runs to 15 residues. The CDR3 here is CASSEDPGGRTEAFF. In DNA form, the CDR3 reads TGTGCCAGCAGTGAAGATCCCGGGGGCAGGACTGAAGCTTTCTTT.

This clone was detected once. The chain uses TRBV9 and TRBJ2-3; TRBD1 matches 8 bases. The length of the CDR3 is 15 residues. V dropped 4 bases and J dropped 1; count of bases not matched to a gene: 5. Germline CDR1 reads SGDLS; CDR2 reads YYNGEE. In nucleotides, the CDR3 is TGTGCCAGCAGCCCAAAGGACAGGGGCACAGATACGCAGTATTTT. It codes for CASSPKDRGTDTQYF.

This clone was observed a handful of times. The V gene is TRBV6-5, the J gene TRBJ1-5, with TRBD1 matching over 7 bases. This CDR3 is 13 amino acids long. CDR1 and CDR2 from the germline V gene are MNHEY and SVGAGI. The V segment lost 6 bases and the J segment 7 bases; nucleotides outside the gene matches: 6. CDR3 amino acids: CASRRDRGQPQHF. The CDR3 coding sequence is TGTGCCAGCAGGAGGGACAGAGGGCAGCCCCAGCATTTT.

This clone was counted between two and nine times. This chain links TRBV6-2 or TRBV6-3 with TRBJ2-5; D is perhaps TRBD1 (5 bases). Germline loops: CDR1 MNHEY, CDR2 SVGEGT. The CDR3 runs 12 residues. The V and J ends lost 5 bases and 7 bases respectively, with 11 bases between them. CDR3 amino acids: CASSRTTGTQYF. Here the CDR3 DNA reads TGTGCCAGCAGTCGCACAACAGGGACCCAGTACTTC.

This sequence joins TRBV10-2 and TRBJ2-1, with 8 nucleotides matching TRBD2. The V gene's germline CDR1 is WSHSY and CDR2 SAAADI. The V and J ends lost 4 bases and 3 bases, in that order; junction bases with no gene match: 8. The length of the CDR3 is 16 residues. CDR3 amino acids: CASSAGSGGFYNEQFF. The DNA of the CDR3 is TGCGCCAGCAGTGCGGGCAGCGGGGGCTTCTACAATGAGCAGTTCTTC.